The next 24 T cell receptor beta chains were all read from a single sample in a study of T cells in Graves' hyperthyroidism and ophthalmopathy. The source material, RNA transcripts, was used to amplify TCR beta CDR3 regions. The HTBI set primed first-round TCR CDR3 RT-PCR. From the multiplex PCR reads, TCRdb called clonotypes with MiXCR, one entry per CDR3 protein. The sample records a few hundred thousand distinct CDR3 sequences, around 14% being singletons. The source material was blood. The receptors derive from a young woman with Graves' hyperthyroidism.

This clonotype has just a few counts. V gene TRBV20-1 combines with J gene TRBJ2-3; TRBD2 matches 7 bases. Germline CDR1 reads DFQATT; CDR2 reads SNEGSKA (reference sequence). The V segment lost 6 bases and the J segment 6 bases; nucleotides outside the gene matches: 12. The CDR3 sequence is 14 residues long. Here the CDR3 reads CSAHEQRGWDTQYF. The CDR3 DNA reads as TGCAGTGCGCATGAACAGCGGGGCTGGGATACGCAGTATTTT.

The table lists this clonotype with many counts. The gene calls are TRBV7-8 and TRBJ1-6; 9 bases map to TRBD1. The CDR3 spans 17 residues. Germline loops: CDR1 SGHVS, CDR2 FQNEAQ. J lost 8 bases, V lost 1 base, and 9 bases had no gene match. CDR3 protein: CASSLVAAGTGHSPLHF. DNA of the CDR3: TGTGCCAGCAGCTTAGTAGCGGCCGGGACAGGGCATTCACCCCTCCACTTT.

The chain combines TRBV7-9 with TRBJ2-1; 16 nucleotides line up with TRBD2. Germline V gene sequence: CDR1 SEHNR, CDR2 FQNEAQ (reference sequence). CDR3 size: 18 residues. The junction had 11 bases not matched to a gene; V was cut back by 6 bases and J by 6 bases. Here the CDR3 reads CASRPPGLAGGPGNEQFF. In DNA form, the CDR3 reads TGTGCCAGCAGACCACCGGGACTAGCGGGAGGGCCGGGCAATGAGCAGTTCTTC.

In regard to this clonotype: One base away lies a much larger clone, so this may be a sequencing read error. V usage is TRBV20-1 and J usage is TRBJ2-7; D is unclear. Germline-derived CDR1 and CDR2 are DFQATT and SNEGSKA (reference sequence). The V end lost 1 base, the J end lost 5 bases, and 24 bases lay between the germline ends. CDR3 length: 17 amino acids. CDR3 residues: CSARGPTRRRGSNEQYF. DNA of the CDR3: TGCAGTGCTAGAGGTCCCACGAGACGCCGAGGATCGAACGAGCAGTACTTC.

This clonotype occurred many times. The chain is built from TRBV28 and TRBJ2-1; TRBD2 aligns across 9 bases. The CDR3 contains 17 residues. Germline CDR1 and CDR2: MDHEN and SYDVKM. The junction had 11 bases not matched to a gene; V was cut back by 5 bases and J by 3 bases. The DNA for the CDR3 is TGTGCCAGCAGTGACGACCGGGCTAGCGGGATCTACAATGAGCAGTTCTTC. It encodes CASSDDRASGIYNEQFF. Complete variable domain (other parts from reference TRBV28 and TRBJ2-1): DVKVTQSSRYLVKRTGEKVFLECVQDMDHENMFWYRQDPGLGLRLIYFSYDVKMKEKGDIPEGYSVSREKKERFSLILESASTNQTSMYLCASSDDRASGIYNEQFFGPGTRLTVL.

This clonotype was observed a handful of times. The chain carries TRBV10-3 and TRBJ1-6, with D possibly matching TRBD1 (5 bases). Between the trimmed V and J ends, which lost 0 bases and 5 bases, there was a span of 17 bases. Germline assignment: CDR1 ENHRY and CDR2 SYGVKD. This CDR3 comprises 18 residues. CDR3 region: CAISESTEIGHHNSPLHF. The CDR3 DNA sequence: TGTGCCATCAGTGAGTCCACGGAAATCGGACACCATAATTCACCCCTCCACTTT.

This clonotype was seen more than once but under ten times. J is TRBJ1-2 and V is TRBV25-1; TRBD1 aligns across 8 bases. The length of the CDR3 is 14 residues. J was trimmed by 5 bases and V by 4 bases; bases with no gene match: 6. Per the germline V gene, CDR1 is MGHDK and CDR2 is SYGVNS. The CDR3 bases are TGTGCCAGCAGTGGTCGAGACAGGGGTTATGGCTACACCTTC. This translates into CASSGRDRGYGYTF.

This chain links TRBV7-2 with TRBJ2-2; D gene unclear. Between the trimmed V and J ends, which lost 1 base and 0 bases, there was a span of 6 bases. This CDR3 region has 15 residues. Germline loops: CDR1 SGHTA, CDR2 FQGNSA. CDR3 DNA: TGTGCCAGCAGCTTAGAATCCGCGAACACCGGGGAGCTGTTTTTT. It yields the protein CASSLESANTGELFF.

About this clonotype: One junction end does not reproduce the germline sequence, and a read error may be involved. CDR3 in amino acids: CASSQEGTSGYNEQFF. The CDR3 nucleotides read TGCGCCAGCAGCCAAGAGGGGACTAGCGGCTACAATGAGCAGTTCTTC. The gene calls are TRBV7-3 and TRBJ2-1; 11 nucleotides line up with TRBD2. The germline CDR1 and CDR2 sequences are SGHTA and FQGTGA. The CDR3 runs to 16 residues.

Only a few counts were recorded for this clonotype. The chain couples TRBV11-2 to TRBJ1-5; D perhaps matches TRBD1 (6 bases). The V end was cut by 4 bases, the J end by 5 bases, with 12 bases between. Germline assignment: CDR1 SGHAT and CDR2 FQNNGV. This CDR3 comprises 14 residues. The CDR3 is CASSSQGSDQPQHF. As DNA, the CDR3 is TGTGCCAGCAGCTCCCAGGGGTCGGATCAGCCCCAGCATTTT.

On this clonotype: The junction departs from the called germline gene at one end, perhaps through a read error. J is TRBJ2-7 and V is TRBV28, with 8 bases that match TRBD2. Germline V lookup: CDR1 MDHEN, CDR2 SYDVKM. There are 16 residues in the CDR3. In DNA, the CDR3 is TGCGCCAGCAGTGGGTTTACTAGCGGACGATTCTACGAGCAGTACTTC. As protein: CASSGFTSGRFYEQYF.

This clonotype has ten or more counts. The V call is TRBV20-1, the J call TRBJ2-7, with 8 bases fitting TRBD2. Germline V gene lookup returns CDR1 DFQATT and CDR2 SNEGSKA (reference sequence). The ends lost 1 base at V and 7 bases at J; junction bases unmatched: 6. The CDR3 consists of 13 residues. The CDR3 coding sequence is TGCAGTGCTAGAGTCGGACTAGCCAGTGAGCAGTACTTC. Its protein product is CSARVGLASEQYF.

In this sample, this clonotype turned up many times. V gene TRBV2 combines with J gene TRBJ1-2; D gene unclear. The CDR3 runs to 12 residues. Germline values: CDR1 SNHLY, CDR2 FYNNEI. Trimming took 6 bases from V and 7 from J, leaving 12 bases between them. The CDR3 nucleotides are TGTGCCAGCAGCCAAGAGACCACTGGCTACACCTTC. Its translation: CASSQETTGYTF.

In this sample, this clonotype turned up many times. CDR3 bases: TGTGCCAGCAGCCCCAAGGGGAGTGGGCTTGGGACCCAGTACTTC. The encoded protein is CASSPKGSGLGTQYF. The J gene is TRBJ2-5, the V gene TRBV13; D possibly matches TRBD1 or TRBD2 (5 bases each). Looked up from germline, CDR1 is PRHDT and CDR2 is FYEKMQ (reference sequence). V shed 5 bases and J shed 7 bases, with 20 bases lying between them. CDR3 length: 15 amino acids. Variable domain in full (rest from reference TRBV13 and TRBJ2-5): AAGVIQSPRHLIKEKRETATLKCYPIPRHDTVYWYQQGPGQDPQFLISFYEKMQSDKGSIPDRFSAQQFSDYHSELNMSSLELGDSALYFCASSPKGSGLGTQYFGPGTRLLVL.

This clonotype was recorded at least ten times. The CDR3 DNA reads as TGTGCCAGCAGCCTGCAGGGAACTTCGATCTCCGGGGAGCTGTTTTTT. Translation gives CASSLQGTSISGELFF. This chain joins TRBV7-6 and TRBJ2-2; D is perhaps TRBD1 (5 bases). Between the trimmed V and J ends, which lost 5 bases and 6 bases, there was a span of 19 bases. CDR3 length: 16 residues. Germline values: CDR1 SGHVS, CDR2 FNYEAQ.

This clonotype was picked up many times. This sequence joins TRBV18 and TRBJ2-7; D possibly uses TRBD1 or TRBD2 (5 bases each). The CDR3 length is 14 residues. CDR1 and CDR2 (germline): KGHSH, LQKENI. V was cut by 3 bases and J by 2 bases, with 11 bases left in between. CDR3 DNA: TGTGCCAGCTCACCCTGGGACGGACCCTACGAGCAGTACTTC. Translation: CASSPWDGPYEQYF.

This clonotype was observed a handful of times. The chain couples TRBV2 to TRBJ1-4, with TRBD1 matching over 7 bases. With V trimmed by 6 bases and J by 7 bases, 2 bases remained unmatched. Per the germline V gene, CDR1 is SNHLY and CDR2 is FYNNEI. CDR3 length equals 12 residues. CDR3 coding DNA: TGTGCCAGCAGGTACAGGGGTGAAAAACTGTTTTTT. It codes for CASRYRGEKLFF.

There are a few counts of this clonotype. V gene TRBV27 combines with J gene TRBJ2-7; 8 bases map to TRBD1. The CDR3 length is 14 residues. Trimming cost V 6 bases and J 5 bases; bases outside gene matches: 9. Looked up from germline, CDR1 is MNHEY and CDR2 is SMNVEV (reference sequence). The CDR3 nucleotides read TGTGCCAGCAGACGGACAGGGAGGCTTGACGAGCAGTACTTC. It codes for CASRRTGRLDEQYF.

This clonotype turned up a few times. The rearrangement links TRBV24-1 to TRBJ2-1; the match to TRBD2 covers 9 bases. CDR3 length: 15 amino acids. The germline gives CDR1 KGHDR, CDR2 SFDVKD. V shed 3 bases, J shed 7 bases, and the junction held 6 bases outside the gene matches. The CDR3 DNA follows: TGTGCCACCAGTGATGGATATGCGGGAGGGAATGAGCAGTTCTTC. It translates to CATSDGYAGGNEQFF.

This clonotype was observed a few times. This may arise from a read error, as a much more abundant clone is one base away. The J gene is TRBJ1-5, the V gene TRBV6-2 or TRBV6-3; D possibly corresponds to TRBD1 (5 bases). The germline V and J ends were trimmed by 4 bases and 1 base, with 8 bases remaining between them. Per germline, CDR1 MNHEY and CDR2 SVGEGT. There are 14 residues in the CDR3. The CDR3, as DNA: TGTGCCAGCAGTTCCGGGGCAAGCAATCAGCCCCAGCATTTT. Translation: CASSSGASNQPQHF.

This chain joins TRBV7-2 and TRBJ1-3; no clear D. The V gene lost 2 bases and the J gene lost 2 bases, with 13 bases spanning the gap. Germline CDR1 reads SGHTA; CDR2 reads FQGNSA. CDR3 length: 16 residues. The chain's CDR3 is CASSLNAWAPGNTIYF. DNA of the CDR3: TGTGCCAGCAGCTTAAACGCGTGGGCACCTGGAAACACCATATATTTT.

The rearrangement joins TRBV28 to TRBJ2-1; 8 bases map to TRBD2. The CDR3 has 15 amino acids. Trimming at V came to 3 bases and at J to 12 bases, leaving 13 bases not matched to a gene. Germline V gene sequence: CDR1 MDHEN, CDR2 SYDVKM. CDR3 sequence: CASSFYDGRVARQFF. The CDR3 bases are TGTGCCAGCAGTTTTTATGACGGGAGGGTCGCGCGGCAGTTCTTC.

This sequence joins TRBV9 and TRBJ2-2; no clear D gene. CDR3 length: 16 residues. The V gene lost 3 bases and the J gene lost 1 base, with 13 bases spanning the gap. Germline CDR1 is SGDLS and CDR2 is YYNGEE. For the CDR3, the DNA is TGTGCCAGCAGCGCTGGAGTGACGGTGAACACCGGGGAGCTGTTTTTT. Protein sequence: CASSAGVTVNTGELFF.

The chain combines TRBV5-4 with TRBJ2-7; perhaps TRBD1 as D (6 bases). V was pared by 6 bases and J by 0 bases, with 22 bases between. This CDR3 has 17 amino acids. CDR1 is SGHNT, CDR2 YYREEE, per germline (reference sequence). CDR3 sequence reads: CASTPGDPGQRSYEQYF. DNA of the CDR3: TGTGCCAGCACCCCCGGAGATCCGGGACAACGCTCCTACGAGCAGTACTTC. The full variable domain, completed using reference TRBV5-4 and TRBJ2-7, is ETGVTQSPTHLIKTRGQQVTLRCSSQSGHNTVSWYQQALGQGPQFIFQYYREEENGRGNFPPRFSGLQFPNYSSELNVNALELDDSALYLCASTPGDPGQRSYEQYFGPGTRLTVT.